This paragraph covers one T cell receptor (beta chain) sequence. What it binds is not known. This entry belongs to a study of OX40 agonist ivuxolimab in advanced cancers. Across the whole study: At 65% to 90% male, the cohort had a mean age of about 60 years, ranging from about 20 to 79. Previous treatment with anti-PD-1, anti-PD-L1 or anti-CTLA-4 therapy was allowed; more than 35% had received some. Whole-study findings and limits: CD8+ T cells were the subset that, on average, had more expanded clones than CD4+. With doses of 0.1 to 3.0 mg/kg, CD4+ and CD8+ blood T cells had undergone clonal expansion by week 6.

Measured with immunoSEQ multiplex PCR; TCRdb has only the in-frame clones, and not every one. In the table there are 30,000 to 35,000 clones, about 74% of which are singletons. The trim removed 8 bases at V and 2 bases at J, leaving 8 bases unmatched. The CDR3 is 15 amino acids. CDR1 is ENHRY, CDR2 SYGVKD, per germline. This chain uses TRBV10-3 with TRBJ2-3; 9 bases map to TRBD2. This clonotype was obtained from an adult with an advanced solid tumor such as melanoma, head and neck, liver or kidney cancer. The sequencing used CD4+ or CD8+ T cells sorted from blood, collected in a trial of the OX40 agonist ivuxolimab. CDR3 DNA sequence: TGTGCCATCGGTGGGCTAGCGGGGAACACAGATACGCAGTATTTT. This codes for CAIGGLAGNTDTQYF.